The clone carrying this T cell receptor beta chain was seen only once. V was clipped by 8 bases and J by 5 bases, with 13 bases between them. Per the germline V gene, CDR1 is MDHEN and CDR2 is SYDVKM. The CDR3 is made up of 12 amino acids. These data originate in a study of blood T cell repertoires in COVID-19. The overall study: T cells, B-cell-depleted T cells, or PBMCs supplied cDNA or gDNA.

Methods used by the authors: Amplification of reference gene primers provided the estimated nucleated cell counts. TCRdb keeps only in-frame clones here, not all; method: immunoSEQ multiplex PCR. That table furnishes V, J and clone size, whereas the DNA furnished D and trimming. The sample has around 300,000 clones, approximately 86% seen once; the top ten hold 2% to 3%. The material sequenced was peripheral blood. The receptor was derived from a man in his late teens or twenties with active or convalescent COVID-19. The J gene is TRBJ2-7, the V gene TRBV28; D not resolved. The CDR3 bases are TGTGCCAGCTGCTTTGGCGGTAACGAGCAGTACTTC. As protein: CASCFGGNEQYF.